These 30 T cell receptor beta chains came from one sample sequenced in a study of Tregs in tolerant kidney transplant recipients. TCRdb keeps only in-frame clones here, not all; method: immunoSEQ multiplex PCR. This table holds some 240,000 clones, 65% to 85% found once. Sequenced material: CD4+ T cells from blood. Receptor source: a human donor in good health.

This clone was seen a handful of times. The chain employs TRBV6-5 and TRBJ2-2; the D gene could be TRBD1 or TRBD2 (5 bases each). Germline assignment: CDR1 MNHEY and CDR2 SVGAGI. Trimming pared 5 bases from V and 7 bases from J, leaving 14 bases between. The CDR3 is 14 residues long. CDR3 protein: CASSVWGGGGELFF. The CDR3 bases are TGTGCCAGCAGTGTGTGGGGCGGAGGCGGGGAGCTGTTTTTT.

V usage is TRBV30 and J usage is TRBJ2-7; a weak D match, TRBD2 (6 bases). Trimming removed 6 bases at V and 3 bases at J, with 9 bases between. The CDR3 consists of 11 residues. From germline, CDR1 is GTSNPN and CDR2 SVGIG (reference sequence). CDR3 amino acids: CACGRGYEQYF. As DNA, the CDR3 is TGTGCCTGTGGGCGGGGCTACGAGCAGTACTTC.

This clone was seen only a few times. The chain has TRBV6-5 and TRBJ2-7; 10 positions match TRBD1. There are 14 residues in the CDR3. Germline CDR1 and CDR2: MNHEY and SVGAGI. V lost 2 bases and J lost 3; bases outside the gene matches: 1. The chain's CDR3 is CASSYGDRGYEQYF. CDR3 bases: TGTGCCAGCAGTTACGGGGACAGGGGCTACGAGCAGTACTTC.

The chain links TRBV19 to TRBJ1-5, with D unclear. CDR1 is LNHDA and CDR2 is SQIVND in the germline V gene (reference sequence). The CDR3 spans 12 residues. The ends were cut back, 5 bases at V and 7 bases at J, with 9 bases in the middle. The CDR3 DNA follows: TGTGCCAGTAGTCAGAGGGAACAGCCCCAGCATTTT. Amino acid sequence: CASSQREQPQHF.

The chain couples TRBV7-2 to TRBJ2-5; D is unclear. Trimming stripped 5 bases from V and 5 bases from J, with 15 bases between. The CDR3 runs to 14 residues. Germline values: CDR1 SGHTA, CDR2 FQGNSA. CDR3 sequence: CASSPRPPAETQYF. The CDR3 nucleotides are TGTGCCAGCAGCCCGCGACCCCCGGCTGAGACCCAGTACTTC.

This chain joins TRBV29-1 and TRBJ1-1; a possible D gene is TRBD1 (5 bases). Germline CDR1 SQVTM, CDR2 ANQGSEA. V was clipped by 5 bases and J by 0 bases, with 16 bases between them. This CDR3 comprises 15 residues. The CDR3 sequence is CSVMTLTVMNTEAFF. The CDR3 nucleotides read TGCAGCGTTATGACCTTGACAGTCATGAACACTGAAGCTTTCTTT.

This clone was seen just once. The J gene is TRBJ2-1, the V gene TRBV5-4; D gene unclear. V gave up 4 bases and J gave up 3 bases, with 17 bases separating them. CDR3 length equals 16 residues. Germline assignment: CDR1 SGHNT and CDR2 YYREEE (reference sequence). The CDR3 DNA sequence: TGTGCCAGCAGCGAACGGGCCGCCCGAATCTACAATGAGCAGTTCTTC. Amino acid sequence: CASSERAARIYNEQFF. The entire variable domain, with the rest obtained from reference TRBV5-4 and TRBJ2-1, is as follows: ETGVTQSPTHLIKTRGQQVTLRCSSQSGHNTVSWYQQALGQGPQFIFQYYREEENGRGNFPPRFSGLQFPNYSSELNVNALELDDSALYLCASSERAARIYNEQFFGPGTRLTVL.

This rearrangement joins TRBV5-1 to TRBJ2-1, with 10 positions matching TRBD1. There are 15 residues in the CDR3. J gave up 4 bases and V 3 bases, and 4 bases lay outside the gene matches. Germline CDR1 SGHRS, CDR2 YFSETQ. This chain's CDR3 is CASSSTGGAYNEQFF. The CDR3 coding sequence is TGCGCCAGCAGCTCGACAGGGGGCGCTTACAATGAGCAGTTCTTC.

The chain has TRBV18 and TRBJ2-4; the D gene is possibly TRBD1 (6 bases). The V end was cut by 0 bases, the J end by 7 bases, with 10 bases between. This CDR3 is built from 14 residues. In germline, CDR1 is KGHSH, CDR2 LQKENI. CDR3 nucleotides: TGTGCCAGCTCACCACCTCAGGGGCTGAACATTCAGTACTTC. This translates into CASSPPQGLNIQYF.

The V gene is TRBV10-1, the J gene TRBJ2-1; 7 positions agree with TRBD1. The junction had 10 bases not matched to a gene; V was cut back by 6 bases and J by 8 bases. The CDR3 extends over 14 amino acids. Germline V gene data show CDR1 as WNHNN and CDR2 as SYGVQD (reference sequence). The CDR3 nucleotides read TGCGCCAGCAGCGACAGGGTCTCGTTCTATGAGCAGTTCTTC. Its protein product is CASSDRVSFYEQFF.

CDR3 coding DNA: TGTGCCAGCAGTTGGAACAGGGGGCGTAGCCATGGCTACACCTTC. Amino acids: CASSWNRGRSHGYTF. The rearrangement links TRBV6-5 to TRBJ1-2, with TRBD1 matching over 9 bases. The trim removed 4 bases at V and 6 bases at J, leaving 9 bases unmatched. The V gene's germline CDR1 is MNHEY and CDR2 SVGAGI. The CDR3 runs to 15 residues.

The chain has TRBV6-5 and TRBJ1-3; perhaps TRBD1 as D (6 bases). Trimming removed 7 bases at V and 0 bases at J, with 10 bases between. Germline V CDR1 and CDR2: MNHEY, SVGAGI. The CDR3 loop spans 14 amino acids. The CDR3 nucleotides are TGTGCCAGCACCACAGGGATCTCTGGAAACACCATATATTTT. Translating it yields CASTTGISGNTIYF.

This clone was observed once. The chain uses TRBV28 and TRBJ1-2; no reliable D call. Trimming removed 5 bases from V and 4 bases from J, with 5 bases in between. The CDR3 is 11 residues long. Per germline, CDR1 MDHEN and CDR2 SYDVKM. The CDR3 sequence: CASSQLYGYTF. CDR3 DNA: TGTGCCAGCAGTCAACTCTATGGCTACACCTTC.

The chain has TRBV18 and TRBJ2-7; weak D call: TRBD1 (6 bases). CDR3 length: 14 amino acids. Per germline, CDR1 KGHSH and CDR2 LQKENI. Trimming cost V 6 bases and J 0 bases, with 12 bases left between them. This chain's CDR3 is CASSKTGNSYEQYF. Here the CDR3 DNA reads TGTGCCAGCTCTAAAACAGGGAACTCCTACGAGCAGTACTTC.

The V gene is TRBV7-3, the J gene TRBJ1-1; TRBD1 aligns across 7 bases. The germline V gene has CDR1 SGHTA and CDR2 FQGTGA. CDR3 length: 15 amino acids. V lost 4 bases and J lost 5; bases outside the gene matches: 10. The CDR3 reads CASSSLPGGKTEAFF. In DNA, the CDR3 is TGTGCCAGCAGCTCATTACCAGGGGGGAAGACTGAAGCTTTCTTT.

Concerning this clone: This sample includes further DNA sequences coding for the same CDR3. The genes are TRBV5-1 and TRBJ2-5; TRBD2 matches 12 bases. The CDR3 totals 18 residues. V dropped 5 bases and J dropped 5; count of bases not matched to a gene: 16. CDR1 is SGHRS and CDR2 is YFSETQ in the germline V gene. The CDR3: CASSWSSGRGPGSETQYF. The CDR3 DNA reads as TGCGCCAGCAGTTGGTCTAGCGGGAGGGGGCCGGGGTCGGAGACCCAGTACTTC.

This clone was counted between two and nine times. The rearrangement links TRBV10-1 to TRBJ1-2; 7 nucleotides agree with TRBD1. The CDR3 length is 13 residues. CDR1 is WNHNN and CDR2 is SYGVQD in the germline V gene (reference sequence). Unmatched junction bases numbered 8, after V lost 0 bases and J lost 13 bases. The CDR3: CASSESRDRTVTF. CDR3 DNA sequence: TGCGCCAGCAGTGAGTCCCGGGACAGAACTGTCACCTTC.

This clone was seen once. CDR3 nucleotides: TGTGCCAGCAGTGGAGGGACAGACCCTGGGGCCAACGTCCTGACTTTC. It is translated as CASSGGTDPGANVLTF. V and J are TRBV2 and TRBJ2-6; 7 positions agree with TRBD1. The CDR3 spans 16 residues. The germline CDR1 and CDR2 sequences are SNHLY and FYNNEI. V trimming: 4 bases; J trimming: 2 bases; junction bases outside the gene matches: 5.

The count of this clone is one. A junction boundary mismatches the germline segment, possibly from a read error. The same CDR3 also results from other DNA sequences found in this sample. The chain carries TRBV5-1 and TRBJ2-5; 7 bases match TRBD1. Looked up from germline, CDR1 is SGHRS and CDR2 is YFSETQ. This CDR3 is 15 amino acids long. The CDR3 here is CASSTADRVEETQYF. CDR3 coding DNA: TGCGCCAGCAGCACCGCCGACAGGGTGGAAGAGACCCAATACTTC. Full variable domain (outside the CDR3, taken from reference TRBV5-1 and TRBJ2-5): KAGVTQTPRYLIKTRGQQVTLSCSPISGHRSVSWYQQTPGQGLQFLFEYFSETQRNKGNFPGRFSGRQFSNSRSEMNVSTLELGDSALYLCASSTADRVEETQYFGPGTRLLVL.

The rearrangement joins TRBV6-1 to TRBJ1-1; no clear D. Trimming removed 10 bases from V and 8 bases from J, with 14 bases in between. The CDR3 contains 11 residues. CDR1 and CDR2 from the germline V gene are MNHNS and SASEGT. CDR3 in DNA: TGTGCCACCATCGACATGAGCGAAGCTTTCTTT. Its protein product is CATIDMSEAFF.

Concerning this clone: The sample carries other DNA sequences with the same CDR3. The chain uses TRBV6-5 and TRBJ1-1, with D hard to call. This CDR3 has 11 amino acids. Trimming shortened V by 9 bases and J by 1 base, and 6 bases separated the two germline ends. CDR1 and CDR2 from the germline V gene are MNHEY and SVGAGI. The CDR3 region is CASSRNTEAFF. As DNA, the CDR3 is TGTGCCAGTTCACGGAACACTGAAGCTTTCTTT.

This clone has just a few counts. The chain uses TRBV5-1 and TRBJ2-3, with TRBD2 matching over 9 bases. CDR3 length: 15 amino acids. Germline CDR1 reads SGHRS; CDR2 reads YFSETQ. V dropped 5 bases and J dropped 4; count of bases not matched to a gene: 8. In nucleotides, the CDR3 is TGCGCCAGCAGTATAGGTAGCGGGAGCGCAGATACGCAGTATTTT. It translates to CASSIGSGSADTQYF.

Concerning this clone itself: Distinct nucleotide sequences in the sample also encode this CDR3. This chain joins TRBV5-1 and TRBJ1-1, with D perhaps matching TRBD1 (5 bases). Germline V gene data show CDR1 as SGHRS and CDR2 as YFSETQ. This CDR3 has 14 amino acids. Deletions cut 6 bases from V and 4 bases from J, with 16 bases between. The CDR3 region has the DNA TGCGCCAGCACGCCGCAGGGTTCGATCACTGAAGCTTTCTTT. As protein: CASTPQGSITEAFF.

The rearrangement joins TRBV6-5 to TRBJ1-4, with D unclear. Germline CDR1 MNHEY, CDR2 SVGAGI. CDR3 length: 15 amino acids. The V end was cut by 0 bases, the J end by 8 bases, with 13 bases between. The CDR3 spells CASSYSDPGLEKLFF. CDR3 DNA: TGTGCCAGCAGTTACTCGGACCCCGGGTTGGAAAAACTGTTTTTT.

J is TRBJ2-2 and V is TRBV9, with TRBD2 identical over 8 bases. J gave up 6 bases and V 5 bases, and 6 bases lay outside the gene matches. The CDR3 runs 14 residues. Germline CDR1 and CDR2: SGDLS and YYNGEE. In nucleotides, the CDR3 is TGTGCCAGCAGGGAGCGGGAGCTTCCCGGGGAGCTGTTTTTT. It translates to CASRERELPGELFF. Filled out from reference TRBV9 and TRBJ2-2, the complete variable domain reads DSGVTQTPKHLITATGQRVTLRCSPRSGDLSVYWYQQSLDQGLQFLIQYYNGEERAKGNILERFSAQQFPDLHSELNLSSLELGDSALYFCASRERELPGELFFGEGSRLTVL.

This chain connects TRBV19 to TRBJ1-5; possible D gene TRBD1, 5 bases. This CDR3 has 13 residues. The germline gives CDR1 LNHDA, CDR2 SQIVND (reference sequence). V was clipped by 5 bases and J by 5 bases, with 10 bases between them. This chain's CDR3 is CASSEQADQPQHF. In nucleotides, the CDR3 is TGTGCCAGTAGTGAACAGGCGGATCAGCCCCAGCATTTT.

About this clone itself: The same CDR3 also results from other DNA sequences found in this sample. The chain joins TRBV7-9 to TRBJ1-2, with D tentatively TRBD1 (5 bases). The CDR3 covers 13 residues. Trimming took off 1 base at V and 4 bases at J, with 7 bases between the two ends. CDR1 is SEHNR and CDR2 is FQNEAQ in the germline V gene (reference sequence). CDR3 region: CASSLGQGYGYTF. The DNA of the CDR3 is TGTGCCAGCAGCTTAGGGCAGGGCTATGGCTACACCTTC.

This chain joins TRBV7-9 and TRBJ1-5; D unresolved. Trimming removed 6 bases from V and 6 bases from J, with 24 bases in between. The CDR3 has 17 residues. Germline V gives CDR1 SEHNR, CDR2 FQNEAQ (reference sequence). CDR3 residues: CASSPWNTGGKGQPQHF. The CDR3 bases are TGTGCCAGCAGTCCCTGGAACACGGGTGGGAAAGGTCAGCCCCAGCATTTT.

The count of this clone is one. The chain has TRBV7-8 and TRBJ2-5; no reliable D call. Trimming removed 8 bases at V and 4 bases at J, with 11 bases between. This CDR3 is built from 12 residues. Germline CDR1 reads SGHVS; CDR2 reads FQNEAQ. CDR3 in amino acids: CASGTHLETQYF. CDR3 DNA sequence: TGTGCCAGCGGAACACACCTAGAGACCCAGTACTTC.

The chain recombines TRBV11-2 with TRBJ1-5; perhaps TRBD1 as D (5 bases). Trimming removed 0 bases at V and 6 bases at J, with 12 bases between. The CDR3 is 15 residues long. The V gene's germline CDR1 is SGHAT and CDR2 FQNNGV. This chain's CDR3 is CASSLDFRVRQPQHF. Written as DNA, the CDR3 is TGTGCCAGCAGCTTAGACTTCAGGGTGCGTCAGCCCCAGCATTTT.